These 11 T cell receptor beta chains came from one sample sequenced in a study of blood T cell repertoires in COVID-19 (dated by TCRdb to 2020 to 2022). Preparation of the library involved the immunoSEQ multiplex PCR assay. In TCRdb, the immuneACCESS table is reduced to in-frame sequences with V and J assigned. These tables do not hold every clone; where another copy was compared, an unresolved V gene accounts for under half, and the others remain unexplained. Here the sample has some 150,000 clones; roughly 85% occur a single time. The top ten hold around 1% of the sample. The source material was peripheral blood. These receptors were obtained from a man aged 35-49 years with acute or convalescent COVID-19.

This clone turned up a few times. The chain employs TRBV10-3 and TRBJ1-5, with 7 bases that match TRBD1. The CDR3 covers 15 residues. V gave up 3 bases and J gave up 3 bases; unmatched junction bases: 5. Germline-derived CDR1 and CDR2 are ENHRY and SYGVKD. The CDR3 DNA sequence: TGTGCCATCAGTGAAACAGGGGATCTCAATCAGCCCCAGCATTTT. The encoded protein is CAISETGDLNQPQHF.

The rearrangement links TRBV3-1 (or the pseudogene TRBV3-2) to TRBJ2-3; D ambiguous. The CDR3 length is 13 residues. From germline, CDR1 is LGHDT and CDR2 YNNKEL (reference sequence). Deletions cut 3 bases from V and 2 bases from J, with 6 bases between. The CDR3 loop reads CASSHAVTDTQYF. Written as DNA, the CDR3 is TGTGCCAGCAGCCACGCAGTCACAGATACGCAGTATTTT.

This chain uses TRBV19 with TRBJ1-1, with a weak D call TRBD1 (6 bases). Germline lookup yields CDR1 LNHDA and CDR2 SQIVND (reference sequence). V lost 7 bases and J 4 bases, leaving 16 bases between the germline ends. The CDR3 covers 14 residues. CDR3 amino acids: CASTRRGGSTEAFF. The DNA of the CDR3 is TGTGCCAGTACCCGCCGGGGGGGCTCCACTGAAGCTTTCTTT.

This chain's CDR3 is CASSQGGTATYEQYF. DNA for the CDR3: TGTGCCAGCAGTCAGGGGGGGACTGCTACCTACGAGCAGTACTTC. This chain joins TRBV6-6 and TRBJ2-7; D could derive from TRBD1 or TRBD2 (7 bases each). The germline gives CDR1 MNHNY, CDR2 SVGAGI (reference sequence). With 5 bases removed from V and 2 bases from J, the gap between germline ends came to 16 bases. This CDR3 spans 15 amino acids.

The V call is TRBV25-1, the J call TRBJ1-2; 7 nucleotides match TRBD1. The length of the CDR3 is 14 residues. Trimming cost V 7 bases and J 4 bases; bases outside gene matches: 9. From germline, CDR1 is MGHDK and CDR2 SYGVNS. CDR3 region: CASTQGVGSYGYTF. The CDR3 DNA is TGTGCCAGCACCCAGGGGGTTGGTTCCTATGGCTACACCTTC.

The rearrangement uses TRBV5-6 and TRBJ1-5, with D possibly being TRBD1 (5 bases). This CDR3 has 15 residues. The germline V gene encodes CDR1 SGHDT and CDR2 YYEEEE. V was clipped by 7 bases and J by 2 bases, with 16 bases between them. CDR3 nucleotides: TGTGCCAGCGCAGAGTCAGGGCGCGGCAATCAGCCCCAGCATTTT. Translating gives CASAESGRGNQPQHF.

J is TRBJ2-7 and V is TRBV10-3, with a tentative D call TRBD2 (6 bases). Trimming stripped 10 bases from V and 6 bases from J, with 16 bases between. Per the germline V gene, CDR1 is ENHRY and CDR2 is SYGVKD. The CDR3 is 12 residues long. The CDR3: CATGLGGSEQYF. The DNA for the CDR3 is TGTGCCACCGGGTTGGGGGGAAGCGAGCAGTACTTC.

This clone was observed once. The chain couples TRBV4-1 to TRBJ2-5, with 12 bases lining up with TRBD2. This CDR3 has 19 residues. Germline CDR1 and CDR2: MGHRA and YSYEKL. V gave up 3 bases and J gave up 5 bases; unmatched junction bases: 16. The CDR3: CASSHPRLAGANPGETQYF. The CDR3 bases are TGCGCCAGCAGCCATCCCCGACTAGCGGGGGCCAACCCCGGGGAGACCCAGTACTTC.

The chain recombines TRBV14 with TRBJ2-7; maybe TRBD2 (6 bases). This CDR3 is 16 amino acids long. Germline V CDR1 and CDR2: SGHDN, FVKESK. Trimming pared 4 bases from V and 1 base from J, leaving 17 bases between. The CDR3 loop is CASSLLGGIRSYEQYF. DNA for the CDR3: TGTGCCAGCAGCCTGCTGGGGGGTATTAGGTCCTACGAGCAGTACTTC.

This chain connects TRBV11-2 to TRBJ1-1; 11 bases are shared with TRBD1. CDR3 length: 14 amino acids. Germline V gene sequence: CDR1 SGHAT, CDR2 FQNNGV. After removal of 1 base from V and 6 bases from J, the junction contained 1 base not matched to a gene. The CDR3 nucleotides are TGTGCCAGCAGCTTAGGGGGACAGGGGGCTGAAGCTTTCTTT. Residues: CASSLGGQGAEAFF.

This clone was seen only once. The V gene is TRBV18, the J gene TRBJ2-2; D might be TRBD1 (5 bases). With 4 bases removed from V and 5 bases from J, the gap between germline ends came to 11 bases. This CDR3 is 14 amino acids long. Germline V CDR1 and CDR2: KGHSH, LQKENI. DNA of the CDR3: TGTGCCAGCTCACGTAATCAGGGAACCGGGGAGCTGTTTTTT. It yields the protein CASSRNQGTGELFF.